The rows below give T cell receptor beta chains drawn from one sample of a study of blood T cell repertoires in COVID-19. TCRdb keeps only in-frame clones here, not all; method: immunoSEQ multiplex PCR. This table has about 45,000 clones, under 90% appearing once. Sequenced input: peripheral blood. The receptors were gathered from a human donor in a cohort sampled during active COVID-19. The CDR3 runs from the conserved cysteine through the conserved F or W. The order of the fields is J gene, V gene, D gene, clone size, CDR3 DNA, CDR3 protein. D genes are given only for firm matches. Clone size is shown for a subset of rows, as once, few, many or a class of expanded clone.

j_gene: TRBJ1-4; v_gene: TRBV5-1; d_gene: TRBD1; abundance: .; CDR3nt: TGCGCCAGCAGCTTGCGACAGGGGGCCCGGGTGGGTGAAAAACTGTTTTTT; CDR3aa: CASSLRQGARVGEKLFF
j_gene: TRBJ2-7; v_gene: TRBV27; d_gene: .; abundance: .; CDR3nt: TGTGCCAGCAGGAAAAGGGAGAGCGGCTCCTACGAGCAGTACTTC; CDR3aa: CASRKRESGSYEQYF
j_gene: TRBJ2-7; v_gene: TRBV5-8; d_gene: .; abundance: .; CDR3nt: TGTGCCAGCAGCCCTCTAATCAGCGTTGGGGCCAATTACGAGCAGTACTTC; CDR3aa: CASSPLISVGANYEQYF
j_gene: TRBJ2-7; v_gene: TRBV6-5; d_gene: .; abundance: .; CDR3nt: TGTGCCAGCAGCGACGCCAGGGGCAGCTCCTACGAGCAGTACTTC; CDR3aa: CASSDARGSSYEQYF
j_gene: TRBJ2-7; v_gene: TRBV10-3; d_gene: .; abundance: once; CDR3nt: TGTGCCATCAGTGGAGAGGAGTTGAGTGAGGGGCAGTACTTC; CDR3aa: CAISGEELSEGQYF
j_gene: TRBJ1-6; v_gene: TRBV18; d_gene: .; abundance: few; CDR3nt: TGTGCCAGCTCAGCGACAGAGAATAATTCACCCCTCCACTTT; CDR3aa: CASSATENNSPLHF
j_gene: TRBJ2-7; v_gene: TRBV7-2; d_gene: .; abundance: .; CDR3nt: TGTGCCAGCAGCTCGAGTATAGCCTACGAGCAGTACTTC; CDR3aa: CASSSSIAYEQYF
j_gene: TRBJ1-5; v_gene: TRBV29-1; d_gene: .; abundance: few; CDR3nt: TGCAGCGTCGGGGGAGGCAATCAGCCCCAGCATTTT; CDR3aa: CSVGGGNQPQHF
j_gene: TRBJ2-3; v_gene: TRBV9; d_gene: TRBD1; abundance: .; CDR3nt: TGTGCCAGCAGCGTAGTAGGGGGACAGGGGGCAGATACGCAGTATTTT; CDR3aa: CASSVVGGQGADTQYF
j_gene: TRBJ1-1; v_gene: TRBV20-1; d_gene: .; abundance: .; CDR3nt: TGCAGTGCTACTGAGGGACACCAGATAGGTATTACTGAAGCTTTCTTT; CDR3aa: CSATEGHQIGITEAFF
j_gene: TRBJ2-5; v_gene: TRBV3-1/TRBV3-2; d_gene: .; abundance: .; CDR3nt: TGTGCCAGCAGCCAAGAGAGAAAGACCCAGTACTTC; CDR3aa: CASSQERKTQYF
j_gene: TRBJ1-2; v_gene: TRBV4-3; d_gene: TRBD1; abundance: .; CDR3nt: TGCGCCAGCAGCCAAGATCGGAGGACAGGAGGAACTCCTAACTATGGCTACACCTTC; CDR3aa: CASSQDRRTGGTPNYGYTF
j_gene: TRBJ1-2; v_gene: TRBV5-4; d_gene: TRBD1; abundance: .; CDR3nt: TGTGCCAGCAGCACCGGGACAGGGGGCTATGAGGGCTACACCTTC; CDR3aa: CASSTGTGGYEGYTF
j_gene: TRBJ1-6; v_gene: TRBV25-1; d_gene: .; abundance: .; CDR3nt: TGTGCCAGCAGTGAAACAGCCGATAATTCACCCCTCCACTTT; CDR3aa: CASSETADNSPLHF
j_gene: TRBJ1-4; v_gene: TRBV19; d_gene: .; abundance: .; CDR3nt: TGTGCCAGTAGTATGGGGCTCACTAATGAAAAACTGTTTTTT; CDR3aa: CASSMGLTNEKLFF
j_gene: TRBJ2-7; v_gene: TRBV11-2; d_gene: .; abundance: .; CDR3nt: TGTGCCAGCAGCTTAGATCTTGGGCGCGAGCAGTACTTC; CDR3aa: CASSLDLGREQYF
j_gene: TRBJ1-4; v_gene: TRBV3-1/TRBV3-2; d_gene: .; abundance: .; CDR3nt: TGTGCCAGCAGCCAAGAATTGGGGGCGGTGGGGGAAAAACTGTTTTTT; CDR3aa: CASSQELGAVGEKLFF
j_gene: TRBJ1-4; v_gene: TRBV7-2; d_gene: .; abundance: .; CDR3nt: TGTGCCAGCAGAGAAGGGGTTGTTGAAAAACTGTTTTTT; CDR3aa: CASREGVVEKLFF
j_gene: TRBJ2-7; v_gene: TRBV6-2/TRBV6-3; d_gene: TRBD1; abundance: .; CDR3nt: TGTGCCAGCAGTTGGGACAGGAGCTACGAGCAGTACTTC; CDR3aa: CASSWDRSYEQYF
j_gene: TRBJ2-6; v_gene: TRBV27; d_gene: .; abundance: .; CDR3nt: TGTGCCAGCTCCCCGTCCGGGGCCAACGTCCTGACTTTC; CDR3aa: CASSPSGANVLTF
j_gene: TRBJ1-5; v_gene: TRBV3-1/TRBV3-2; d_gene: TRBD1; abundance: .; CDR3nt: TGTGCCAGCAGCCAAGGACAGGGATTCAATCAGCCCCAGCATTTT; CDR3aa: CASSQGQGFNQPQHF
j_gene: TRBJ2-7; v_gene: TRBV9; d_gene: TRBD1; abundance: .; CDR3nt: TGTGCCAGCAGCTCTAAGGAGGGGACAGGGTCCTACGAGCAGTACTTC; CDR3aa: CASSSKEGTGSYEQYF
j_gene: TRBJ1-1; v_gene: TRBV11-3; d_gene: .; abundance: .; CDR3nt: TGTGCCAGCAGCCTCCGGTCAGGAGGAGAAGCTTTCTTT; CDR3aa: CASSLRSGGEAFF
j_gene: TRBJ1-5; v_gene: TRBV7-9; d_gene: .; abundance: .; CDR3nt: TGTGCCAGCAGCGGAGGGTCGCATCAGCCCCAGCATTTT; CDR3aa: CASSGGSHQPQHF
j_gene: TRBJ1-3; v_gene: TRBV3-1/TRBV3-2; d_gene: .; abundance: .; CDR3nt: TGTGCCAGCAGCGCGATCTCTGGAAACACCATATATTTT; CDR3aa: CASSAISGNTIYF
j_gene: TRBJ1-1; v_gene: TRBV7-2; d_gene: .; abundance: .; CDR3nt: TGTGCCAGCAGCTTAGAGGCACAGGTGAACACTGAAGCTTTCTTT; CDR3aa: CASSLEAQVNTEAFF
j_gene: TRBJ2-7; v_gene: TRBV5-6; d_gene: .; abundance: .; CDR3nt: TGTGCCAGCAGCTGGGCAGCCAGTTACGAGCAGTACTTC; CDR3aa: CASSWAASYEQYF
j_gene: TRBJ1-6; v_gene: TRBV7-9; d_gene: .; abundance: .; CDR3nt: TGTGCCAGCAGCCCTGGGACTGATAATTCACCCCTCCACTTT; CDR3aa: CASSPGTDNSPLHF
j_gene: TRBJ1-2; v_gene: TRBV5-1; d_gene: TRBD1; abundance: .; CDR3nt: TGCGCCAGCAGCTTGGTTTCCGGGACAGGGGTCTATGGCTACACCTTC; CDR3aa: CASSLVSGTGVYGYTF
j_gene: TRBJ2-7; v_gene: TRBV11-2; d_gene: .; abundance: .; CDR3nt: TGTGCCAGCAGCCTCGCGTACAGGAGCCCTACCGAGCAGTACTTC; CDR3aa: CASSLAYRSPTEQYF
j_gene: TRBJ1-1; v_gene: TRBV5-1; d_gene: TRBD1; abundance: .; CDR3nt: TGCGCCAGCAGCTTGGGAACAGGGGACACTGAAGCTTTCTTT; CDR3aa: CASSLGTGDTEAFF
j_gene: TRBJ1-5; v_gene: TRBV6-5; d_gene: TRBD1; abundance: .; CDR3nt: TGTGCCAGCACAGGGACAGGGTACAATCAGCCCCAGCATTTT; CDR3aa: CASTGTGYNQPQHF
j_gene: TRBJ1-1; v_gene: TRBV18; d_gene: TRBD1; abundance: .; CDR3nt: TGTGCCAGCTCATCCCGGACAGGGGGGGAACCTGAAGCTTTCTTT; CDR3aa: CASSSRTGGEPEAFF
j_gene: TRBJ1-4; v_gene: TRBV11-2; d_gene: .; abundance: .; CDR3nt: TGTGCCAGCAGCTTATCGTCAGGGCCCGCGGAAAAACTGTTTTTT; CDR3aa: CASSLSSGPAEKLFF
j_gene: TRBJ2-7; v_gene: TRBV14; d_gene: .; abundance: .; CDR3nt: TGTGCCAGCAGCCATGGGCACAGTGGCTCCTACGAGCAGTACTTC; CDR3aa: CASSHGHSGSYEQYF
j_gene: TRBJ2-7; v_gene: TRBV2; d_gene: .; abundance: .; CDR3nt: TGTGCCAGCAGTGAATTACTCCCTTACGAGCAGTACTTC; CDR3aa: CASSELLPYEQYF
j_gene: TRBJ2-4; v_gene: TRBV9; d_gene: TRBD1; abundance: .; CDR3nt: TGTGCCAGCAGCGCCCCGGAGGGACAGGTCTCGGCCAAAAACATTCAGTACTTC; CDR3aa: CASSAPEGQVSAKNIQYF
j_gene: TRBJ2-7; v_gene: TRBV6-4; d_gene: TRBD1; abundance: .; CDR3nt: TGTGCCAGCGGCCGGGACAGGGTAAACGAGCAGTACTTC; CDR3aa: CASGRDRVNEQYF
j_gene: TRBJ1-1; v_gene: TRBV7-8; d_gene: .; abundance: .; CDR3nt: TGTGCCAGCAGCTTATATCCAGGTAACACTGAAGCTTTCTTT; CDR3aa: CASSLYPGNTEAFF